This T cell receptor (beta chain) was sequenced during a study of blood T cell repertoires in COVID-19. Trimming cost V 2 bases and J 5 bases; bases outside gene matches: 3. The germline gives CDR1 GTSNPN, CDR2 SVGIG (reference sequence). The CDR3 consists of 13 residues. This table comes from immunoSEQ multiplex PCR, and its TCRdb copy is limited to in-frame clones, with some not included. The table shows roughly 390,000 clones, with around 87% occurring only once. This chain uses TRBV30 with TRBJ2-7; 10 bases line up with TRBD1. Sequencing was carried out using peripheral blood. The receptor was isolated from a young woman with COVID-19, enrolled during active disease. The CDR3 loop is CAWSRDRGHEQYF. DNA of the CDR3: TGTGCCTGGAGTCGGGACAGGGGCCACGAGCAGTACTTC.